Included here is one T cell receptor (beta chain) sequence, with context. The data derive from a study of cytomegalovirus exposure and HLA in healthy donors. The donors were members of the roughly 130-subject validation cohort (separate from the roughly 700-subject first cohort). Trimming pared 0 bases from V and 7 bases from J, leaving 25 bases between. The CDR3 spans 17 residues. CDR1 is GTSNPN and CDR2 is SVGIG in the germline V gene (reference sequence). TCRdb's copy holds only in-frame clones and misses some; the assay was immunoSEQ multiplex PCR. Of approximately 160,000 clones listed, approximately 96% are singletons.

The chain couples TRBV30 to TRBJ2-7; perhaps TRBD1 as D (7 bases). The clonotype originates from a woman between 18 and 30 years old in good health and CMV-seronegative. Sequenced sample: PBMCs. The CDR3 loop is CAWSVSWQGGHYDEQYF. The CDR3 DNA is TGTGCCTGGAGTGTATCGTGGCAGGGGGGACACTACGATGAGCAGTACTTC.